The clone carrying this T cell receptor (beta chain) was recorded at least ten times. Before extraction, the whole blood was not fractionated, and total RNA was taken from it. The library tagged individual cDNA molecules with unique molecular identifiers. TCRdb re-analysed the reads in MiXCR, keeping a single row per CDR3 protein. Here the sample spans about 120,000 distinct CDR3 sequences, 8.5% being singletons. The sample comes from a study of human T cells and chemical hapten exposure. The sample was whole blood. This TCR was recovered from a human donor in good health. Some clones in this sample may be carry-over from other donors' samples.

CDR3 in DNA: TGTGCCAGCAGCCAAGATTACGGATACGAGCAGTACTTC. Translation gives CASSQDYGYEQYF. This sequence joins TRBV3-1 and TRBJ2-7; no reliable D call. This CDR3 has 13 amino acids. Trimming stripped 0 bases from V and 4 bases from J, with 7 bases between. Germline values: CDR1 LGHDT, CDR2 YNNKEL (reference sequence).